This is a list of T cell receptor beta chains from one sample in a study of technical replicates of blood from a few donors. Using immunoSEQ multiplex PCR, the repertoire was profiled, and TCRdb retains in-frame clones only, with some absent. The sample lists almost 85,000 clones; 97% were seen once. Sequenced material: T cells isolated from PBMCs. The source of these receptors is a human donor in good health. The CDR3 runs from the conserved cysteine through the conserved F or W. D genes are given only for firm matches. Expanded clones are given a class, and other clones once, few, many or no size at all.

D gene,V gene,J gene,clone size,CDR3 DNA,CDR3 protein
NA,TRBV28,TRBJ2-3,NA,TGTGCCAGCAGTTTATATAGGGCAGGTGGGGCAGGAGGGATTAACACAGATACGCAGTATTTT,CASSLYRAGGAGGINTDTQYF
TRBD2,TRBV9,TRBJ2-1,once,TGTGCCAGCAGCGTATGGGCTAGCGGGAGTCGCGAGCAGTTCTTC,CASSVWASGSREQFF
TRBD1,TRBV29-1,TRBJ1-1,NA,TGCAGCGTTGGGGGACAGGGGGGGTACGCTTTCTTT,CSVGGQGGYAFF
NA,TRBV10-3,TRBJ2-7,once,TGTGCCATCAGTGAGTCCGACTTGGAAAAGCAGTACTTC,CAISESDLEKQYF
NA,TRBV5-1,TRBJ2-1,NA,TGCGCCAGCAGCTTGGAGTCGGCAGGGCGCAATGAGCAGTTCTTC,CASSLESAGRNEQFF
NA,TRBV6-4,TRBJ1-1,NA,TGTGCCAGCAGTGACTCCAGGGTGAGCACTGAAGCTTTCTTT,CASSDSRVSTEAFF
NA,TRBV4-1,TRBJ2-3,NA,TGCGCCAGCAGCCAACCCCGGAGCCTGGATACGCAGTATTTT,CASSQPRSLDTQYF
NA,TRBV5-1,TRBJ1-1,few,TGCGCCAGCAGCCCGCCCAGAGGTACTGAAGCTTTCTTT,CASSPPRGTEAFF
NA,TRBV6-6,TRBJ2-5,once,TGTGCCAGCAGTTACTCGACAGCCCAAGAGACCCAGTACTTC,CASSYSTAQETQYF
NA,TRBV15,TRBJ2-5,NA,TGTGCCACCAGCAGAAGGAGACAAGAGACCCAGTACTTC,CATSRRRQETQYF